The rows below give T cell receptor beta chains drawn from one sample of a study of beta chain features in type 1 diabetes. Profiling relied on immunoSEQ multiplex PCR, and the TCRdb table lists in-frame clones only, not all of them. The sample gives roughly 150,000 clones, approximately 12% of which show up once; under 2.5% is in the top ten. Specimen: central memory CD4+ T cells from blood. Receptors originate from a young man in good health. The CDR3 runs from the conserved cysteine through the conserved F or W. A D gene is named only where the DNA matches it firmly. Clone sizes are given selectively: once, few, many, or a class where the clone is expanded.

cdr3_nt: TGCGCCAGCAGGGAAAGTCAAGAGACCCAGTACTTC
cdr3_aa: CASRESQETQYF
v_call: TRBV5-1
j_call: TRBJ2-5
clone_size: -
cdr3_length: 12
d_call: -

cdr3_nt: TGTGCCAGCAGTTTAGGGACTGAAAGGGACAGGGTTGCAAATGAGCAGTTCTTC
cdr3_aa: CASSLGTERDRVANEQFF
v_call: TRBV28
j_call: TRBJ2-1
clone_size: few
cdr3_length: 18
d_call: TRBD1

cdr3_nt: TGCAGCGCTGGGGGGGATCGGGATGAGCAGTTCTTC
cdr3_aa: CSAGGDRDEQFF
v_call: TRBV29-1
j_call: TRBJ2-1
clone_size: few
cdr3_length: 12
d_call: TRBD2

cdr3_nt: TGTGCCTGGACTGGGACTTTCAGATGGGAGACCCAGTACTTC
cdr3_aa: CAWTGTFRWETQYF
v_call: TRBV30
j_call: TRBJ2-5
clone_size: -
cdr3_length: 14
d_call: -

cdr3_nt: TGCGCCAGCAGCCAATTAACTAGCGGGGGCACGTACTTC
cdr3_aa: CASSQLTSGGTYF
v_call: TRBV4-1
j_call: TRBJ2-5
clone_size: few
cdr3_length: 13
d_call: TRBD2

cdr3_nt: TGTGCCAGTAGTTCCCTCCCAGGGTCGGGGGATACGCAGTATTTT
cdr3_aa: CASSSLPGSGDTQYF
v_call: TRBV19
j_call: TRBJ2-3
clone_size: -
cdr3_length: 15
d_call: -

cdr3_nt: TGCAGCGTTAACCCTGATATGAACACTGAAGCTTTCTTT
cdr3_aa: CSVNPDMNTEAFF
v_call: TRBV29-1
j_call: TRBJ1-1
clone_size: few
cdr3_length: 13
d_call: -

cdr3_nt: TGTGCCAGCAGCCCCCGGACAGGGGGCATGGATACGCAGTATTTT
cdr3_aa: CASSPRTGGMDTQYF
v_call: TRBV7-9
j_call: TRBJ2-3
clone_size: -
cdr3_length: 15
d_call: TRBD1

cdr3_nt: TGTGCCAGCAGCAAGAGGAGTAGCGGCCTCGGGGGGAACCAGAACCAAGAGACCCAGTACTTC
cdr3_aa: CASSKRSSGLGGNQNQETQYF
v_call: TRBV21-1
j_call: TRBJ2-5
clone_size: few
cdr3_length: 21
d_call: -

cdr3_nt: TGTGCCAGCAGCGCCGCCGGACAGGGACCAATTGGTGAAAAACTGTTTTTT
cdr3_aa: CASSAAGQGPIGEKLFF
v_call: TRBV9
j_call: TRBJ1-4
clone_size: -
cdr3_length: 17
d_call: TRBD1

cdr3_nt: TGCAGCGTTGTAACAGGGGGCAAGGAGCCCCAGCATTTT
cdr3_aa: CSVVTGGKEPQHF
v_call: TRBV29-1
j_call: TRBJ1-5
clone_size: -
cdr3_length: 13
d_call: TRBD1

cdr3_nt: TGTGCCAGCAGCTTGGATACAGGGCCCGTTAATGAAAAACTGTTTTTT
cdr3_aa: CASSLDTGPVNEKLFF
v_call: TRBV7-9
j_call: TRBJ1-4
clone_size: -
cdr3_length: 16
d_call: -

cdr3_nt: TGTGCCTGGGCCCAGGGGACCGCATATAGCAATCAGCCCCAGCATTTT
cdr3_aa: CAWAQGTAYSNQPQHF
v_call: TRBV30
j_call: TRBJ1-5
clone_size: -
cdr3_length: 16
d_call: -

cdr3_nt: TGTGCCAGCAGTGCTCCATTTTATGGCTACACCTTC
cdr3_aa: CASSAPFYGYTF
v_call: TRBV25-1
j_call: TRBJ1-2
clone_size: few
cdr3_length: 12
d_call: -

cdr3_nt: TGCGCCAGCAGCCCGCCGGGACTCGTCATCAATGAGCAGTTCTTC
cdr3_aa: CASSPPGLVINEQFF
v_call: TRBV5-1
j_call: TRBJ2-1
clone_size: -
cdr3_length: 15
d_call: -

cdr3_nt: TGTGCCAGCAGCCCCGGGGGACAGGAATATTATGGCTACACCTTC
cdr3_aa: CASSPGGQEYYGYTF
v_call: TRBV5-6
j_call: TRBJ1-2
clone_size: few
cdr3_length: 15
d_call: TRBD1

cdr3_nt: TGTGCCAGCAATATTCCGGGACAGGGGCGCAACGAGCAGTACTTC
cdr3_aa: CASNIPGQGRNEQYF
v_call: TRBV2
j_call: TRBJ2-7
clone_size: many
cdr3_length: 15
d_call: TRBD1

cdr3_nt: TGTGCCTGGACCAGAGGACAGCAAGAGACCCAGTACTTC
cdr3_aa: CAWTRGQQETQYF
v_call: TRBV30
j_call: TRBJ2-5
clone_size: -
cdr3_length: 13
d_call: -

cdr3_nt: TGTGCCAGCAGCTTAGAGACAGGGTTTAATGGCTACACCTTC
cdr3_aa: CASSLETGFNGYTF
v_call: TRBV7-9
j_call: TRBJ1-2
clone_size: -
cdr3_length: 14
d_call: TRBD1

cdr3_nt: TGTGCCAGCAGGAGACTAGCGGGGACGGGGTTCGAGCAGTACTTC
cdr3_aa: CASRRLAGTGFEQYF
v_call: TRBV27
j_call: TRBJ2-7
clone_size: -
cdr3_length: 15
d_call: TRBD2

cdr3_nt: TGCAGCGTGTCCCGGGACCAGTACTTC
cdr3_aa: CSVSRDQYF
v_call: TRBV29-1
j_call: TRBJ2-5
clone_size: many
cdr3_length: 9
d_call: -

cdr3_nt: TGCGCCAGCAGCTTCCCGGGGGGCGCAGAGACCCAGTACTTC
cdr3_aa: CASSFPGGAETQYF
v_call: TRBV5-1
j_call: TRBJ2-5
clone_size: few
cdr3_length: 14
d_call: -

cdr3_nt: TGTGCCAGCACCCCACTGACAGGGGAGGATGAGCAGTTCTTC
cdr3_aa: CASTPLTGEDEQFF
v_call: TRBV14
j_call: TRBJ2-1
clone_size: -
cdr3_length: 14
d_call: TRBD1

cdr3_nt: TGCAGCGTTGACTGGGGACACCTGAACACTGAAGCTTTCTTT
cdr3_aa: CSVDWGHLNTEAFF
v_call: TRBV29-1
j_call: TRBJ1-1
clone_size: many
cdr3_length: 14
d_call: -

cdr3_nt: TGTGCCAGCAGCGCCGTCACAGATACGCAGTATTTT
cdr3_aa: CASSAVTDTQYF
v_call: TRBV7-3
j_call: TRBJ2-3
clone_size: few
cdr3_length: 12
d_call: -

cdr3_nt: TGTGCCAGCAGCCAACCCCTCGGGGCGCAAAGCGTCGGGGAGTACTTC
cdr3_aa: CASSQPLGAQSVGEYF
v_call: TRBV7-9
j_call: TRBJ2-7
clone_size: once
cdr3_length: 16
d_call: -

cdr3_nt: TGTGCCAGCAGTCCCTCAGGGTATTCCTACGAGCAGTACTTC
cdr3_aa: CASSPSGYSYEQYF
v_call: TRBV28
j_call: TRBJ2-7
clone_size: -
cdr3_length: 14
d_call: -

cdr3_nt: TGTGCCAGCAGTGACGACGGGGGGGCTCACATTCAGTACTTC
cdr3_aa: CASSDDGGAHIQYF
v_call: TRBV2
j_call: TRBJ2-4
clone_size: -
cdr3_length: 14
d_call: TRBD2

cdr3_nt: TGTGCCAGCAGTTTAGACAGGAACACTGAAGCTTTCTTT
cdr3_aa: CASSLDRNTEAFF
v_call: TRBV28
j_call: TRBJ1-1
clone_size: -
cdr3_length: 13
d_call: -

cdr3_nt: TGTGCCAGCAGCCGCCGGACAGCCCTACCCACAGATACGCAGTATTTT
cdr3_aa: CASSRRTALPTDTQYF
v_call: TRBV14
j_call: TRBJ2-3
clone_size: few
cdr3_length: 16
d_call: -

cdr3_nt: TGCGCCAGCAGCTTGGATGGGGCGCGGGGCTACGAGCAGTACTTC
cdr3_aa: CASSLDGARGYEQYF
v_call: TRBV5-1
j_call: TRBJ2-7
clone_size: -
cdr3_length: 15
d_call: -

cdr3_nt: TGTGCCAGCAGCCCCCCCAGTTGGGAGACCCAGTACTTC
cdr3_aa: CASSPPSWETQYF
v_call: TRBV9
j_call: TRBJ2-5
clone_size: -
cdr3_length: 13
d_call: -